The 3 T cell receptor beta chains below were found in one sample sequenced in a study of blood T cell repertoires in COVID-19. Profiling relied on immunoSEQ multiplex PCR, and the TCRdb table lists in-frame clones only, not all of them. The sample has roughly 220,000 clones; 70% to 85% are singletons. Source material: PBMCs or T cells enriched from blood (not recorded which). Source of these receptors: a man aged 35 to 55 who had recovered from COVID-19.

This clone was detected only once. The V gene is TRBV5-4, the J gene TRBJ1-6, with D unclear. The V end was cut by 1 base, the J end by 9 bases, with 17 bases between. This CDR3 has 16 amino acids. Germline CDR1 is SGHNT and CDR2 is YYREEE (reference sequence). In DNA, the CDR3 is TGTGCCAGCAGCTTGTACGTCCGCCGTGGGAGTTCACCCCTCCACTTT. This gives the protein CASSLYVRRGSSPLHF.

CDR3 in DNA: TGTGCCAGTACCCCCCCGGGTCGCAACTATGGCTACACCTTC. Amino acid sequence: CASTPPGRNYGYTF. J is TRBJ1-2 and V is TRBV19; D not resolved. Per germline, CDR1 LNHDA and CDR2 SQIVND (reference sequence). This CDR3 comprises 14 residues. Trimming removed 7 bases at V and 2 bases at J, with 14 bases between. Based on the CDR3 plus reference TRBV19 and TRBJ1-2, the full variable domain is DGGITQSPKYLFRKEGQNVTLSCEQNLNHDAMYWYRQDPGQGLRLIYYSQIVNDFQKGDIAEGYSVSREKKESFPLTVTSAQKNPTAFYLCASTPPGRNYGYTFGSGTRLTVV.

This clone occurred once. This chain connects TRBV12-3 or TRBV12-4 to TRBJ2-3; no firm D call. Trimming removed 5 bases from V and 4 bases from J, with 7 bases in between. The CDR3 contains 12 residues. The CDR3 reads CASSRSADTQYF. The DNA of the CDR3 is TGTGCCAGCAGTCGGAGCGCAGATACGCAGTATTTT.